Sequencing of this TCR beta chain was carried out in a study of breast tumors, draining lymph nodes, adjacent tissues. The study's findings and limits: The lymph node origin of tumor T cells was framed as consistent with a hypothesis, not demonstrated. Tumors had less TCR diversity than lymph nodes, more than nontumor tissue.

Trimming left V 1 base short and J 10 bases short, with 11 bases between. Germline V gives CDR1 SGHVS, CDR2 FQNEAQ. The CDR3 is 13 amino acids. This clonotype was seen many times. Its matching antigen is unknown. Each CDR3 protein gets one entry after TCRdb re-called the multiplex PCR reads with MiXCR. In the table there are about 180,000 distinct CDR3 sequences, approximately 30% of which are singletons. Samples came from axillary lymph nodes draining the breast cancer. The material sequenced was axillary lymph node tissue. This TCR derives from a female donor with breast cancer. Some clones in this sample may be carry-over from other donors' samples. The J gene is TRBJ2-1, the V gene TRBV7-8, with D possibly TRBD2 on 6 matching bases. The CDR3 sequence: CASSLGGDLEQFF. CDR3 DNA sequence: TGTGCCAGCAGCTTAGGAGGGGACTTAGAGCAGTTCTTC.